The T cell receptor (beta chain) described here comes from a study of cytomegalovirus exposure and HLA in healthy donors. Study outcomes and limitations: In vitro data verified a few CMV-associated chains as specific for CMV antigens.

Both 60 Vbeta primers and 13 Jbeta primers went into the PCR. The assay was immunoSEQ multiplex PCR, and TCRdb's table has in-frame clones only and misses some. The sample has 50,000 to 55,000 clones; approximately 85% are singletons. The CDR3 consists of 14 residues. Per the germline V gene, CDR1 is SNHLY and CDR2 is FYNNEI. Trimming cost V 1 base and J 6 bases, with 10 bases left between them. With regard to this clone: Its antigen is as yet unknown.

The TCR comes from a boy between 5 and 17 years old in good health and CMV-seropositive. The specimen sequenced was PBMCs. The chain joins TRBV2 to TRBJ1-5, with D perhaps matching TRBD1 (6 bases). CDR3 DNA sequence: TGTGCCAGCAGTGAAGAGAGGGGGAGTCAGCCCCAGCATTTT. Protein product: CASSEERGSQPQHF. The whole variable domain, remainder taken from reference TRBV2 and TRBJ1-5, is EPEVTQTPSHQVTQMGQEVILRCVPISNHLYFYWYRQILGQKVEFLVSFYNNEISEKSEIFDDQFSVERPDGSNFTLKIRSTKLEDSAMYFCASSEERGSQPQHFGDGTRLSIL.